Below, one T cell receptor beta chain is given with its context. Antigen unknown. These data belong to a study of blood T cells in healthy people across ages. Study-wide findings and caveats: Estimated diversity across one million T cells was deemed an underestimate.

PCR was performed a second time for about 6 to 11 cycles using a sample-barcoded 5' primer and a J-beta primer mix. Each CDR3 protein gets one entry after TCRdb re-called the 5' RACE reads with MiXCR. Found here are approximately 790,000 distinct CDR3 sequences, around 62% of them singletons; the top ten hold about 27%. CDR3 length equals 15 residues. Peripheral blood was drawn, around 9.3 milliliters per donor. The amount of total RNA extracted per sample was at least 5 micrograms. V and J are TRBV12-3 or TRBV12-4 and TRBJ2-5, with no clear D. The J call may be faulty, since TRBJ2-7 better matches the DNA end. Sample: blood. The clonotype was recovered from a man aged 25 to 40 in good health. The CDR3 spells CASSPPNGRADEQYF. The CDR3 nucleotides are TGTGCCAGCAGTCCCCCAAACGGGCGAGCCGACGAGCAGTACTTC.